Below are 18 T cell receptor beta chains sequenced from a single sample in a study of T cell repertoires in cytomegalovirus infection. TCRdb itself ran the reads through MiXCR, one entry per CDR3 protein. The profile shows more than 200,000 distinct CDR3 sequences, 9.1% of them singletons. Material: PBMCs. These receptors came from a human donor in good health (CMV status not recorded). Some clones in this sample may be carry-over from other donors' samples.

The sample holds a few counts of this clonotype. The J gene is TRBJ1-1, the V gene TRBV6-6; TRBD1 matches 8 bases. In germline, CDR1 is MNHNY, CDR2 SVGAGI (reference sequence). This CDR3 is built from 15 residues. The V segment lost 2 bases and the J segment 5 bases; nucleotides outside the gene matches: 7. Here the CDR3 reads CASSYGAGGRTEAFF. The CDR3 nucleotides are TGTGCCAGCAGTTACGGAGCAGGGGGCCGGACTGAAGCTTTCTTT.

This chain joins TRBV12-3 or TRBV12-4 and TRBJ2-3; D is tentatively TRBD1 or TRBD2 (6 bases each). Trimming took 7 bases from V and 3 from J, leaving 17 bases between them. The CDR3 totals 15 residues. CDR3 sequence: CASKKGGSNTDTQYF. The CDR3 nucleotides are TGTGCCAGCAAAAAAGGGGGGTCAAATACAGATACGCAGTATTTT.

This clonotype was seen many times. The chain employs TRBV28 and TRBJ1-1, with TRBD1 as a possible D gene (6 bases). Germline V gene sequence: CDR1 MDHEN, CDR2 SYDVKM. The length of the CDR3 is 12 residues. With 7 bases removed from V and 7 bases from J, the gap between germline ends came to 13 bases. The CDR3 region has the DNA TGTGCCAGCATTTCTGGGGGGCTTGAAGCTTTCTTT. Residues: CASISGGLEAFF. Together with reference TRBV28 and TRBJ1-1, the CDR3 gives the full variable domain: DVKVTQSSRYLVKRTGEKVFLECVQDMDHENMFWYRQDPGLGLRLIYFSYDVKMKEKGDIPEGYSVSREKKERFSLILESASTNQTSMYLCASISGGLEAFFGQGTRLTVV.

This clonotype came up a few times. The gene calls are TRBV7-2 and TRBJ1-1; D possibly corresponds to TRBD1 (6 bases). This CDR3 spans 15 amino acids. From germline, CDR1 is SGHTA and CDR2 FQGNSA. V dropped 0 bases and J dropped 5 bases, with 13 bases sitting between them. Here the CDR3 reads CASSLAGGGKTEAFF. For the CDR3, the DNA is TGTGCCAGCAGCTTAGCGGGAGGGGGAAAAACTGAAGCTTTCTTT.

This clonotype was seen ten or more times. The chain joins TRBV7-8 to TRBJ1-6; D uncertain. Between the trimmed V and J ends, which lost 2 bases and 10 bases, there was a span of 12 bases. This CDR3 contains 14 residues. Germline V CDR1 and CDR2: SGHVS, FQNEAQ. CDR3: CASSLKGQTSPLHF. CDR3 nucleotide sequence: TGTGCCAGCAGCTTAAAGGGTCAAACCTCACCCCTCCACTTT.

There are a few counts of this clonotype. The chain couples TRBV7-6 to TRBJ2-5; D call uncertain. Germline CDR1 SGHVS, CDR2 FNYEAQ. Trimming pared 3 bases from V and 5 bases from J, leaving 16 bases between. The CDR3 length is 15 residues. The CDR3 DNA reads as TGTGCCAGCAGCTTGCTAAGGTTGAACTCGGAGACCCAGTACTTC. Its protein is CASSLLRLNSETQYF.

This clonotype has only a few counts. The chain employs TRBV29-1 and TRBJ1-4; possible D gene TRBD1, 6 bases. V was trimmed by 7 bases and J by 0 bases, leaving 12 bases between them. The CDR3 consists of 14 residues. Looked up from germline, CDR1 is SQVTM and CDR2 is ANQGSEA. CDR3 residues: CSATGDATNEKLFF. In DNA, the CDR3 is TGCAGCGCGACAGGTGATGCAACTAATGAAAAACTGTTTTTT.

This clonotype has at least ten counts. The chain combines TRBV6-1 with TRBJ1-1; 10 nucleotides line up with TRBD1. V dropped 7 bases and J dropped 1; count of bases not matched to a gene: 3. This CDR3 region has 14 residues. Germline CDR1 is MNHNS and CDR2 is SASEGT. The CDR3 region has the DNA TGTGCCAGCACCGGGACAGGGGCGAACACTGAAGCTTTCTTT. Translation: CASTGTGANTEAFF.

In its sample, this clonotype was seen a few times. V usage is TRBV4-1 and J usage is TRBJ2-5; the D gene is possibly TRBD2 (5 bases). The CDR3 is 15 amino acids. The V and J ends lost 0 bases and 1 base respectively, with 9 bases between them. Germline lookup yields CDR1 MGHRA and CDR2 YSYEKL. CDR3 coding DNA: TGCGCCAGCAGCCAAGAGATCGGGGTCCAAGAGACCCAGTACTTC. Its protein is CASSQEIGVQETQYF.

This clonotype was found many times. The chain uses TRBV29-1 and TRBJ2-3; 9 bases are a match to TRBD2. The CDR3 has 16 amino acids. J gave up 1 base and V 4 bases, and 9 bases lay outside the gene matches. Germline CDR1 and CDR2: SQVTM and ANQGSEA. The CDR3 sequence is CSVGGGGDRGTDTQYF. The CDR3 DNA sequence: TGCAGCGTTGGGGGCGGGGGGGACCGCGGCACAGATACGCAGTATTTT.

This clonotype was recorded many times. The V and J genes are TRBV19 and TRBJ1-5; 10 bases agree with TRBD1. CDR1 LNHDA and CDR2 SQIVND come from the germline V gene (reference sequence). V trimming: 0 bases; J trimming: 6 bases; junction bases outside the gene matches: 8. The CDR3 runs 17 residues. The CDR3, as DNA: TGTGCCAGTAGTATAGATCTGGGACAGGGGAATAGTCAGCCCCAGCATTTT. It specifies CASSIDLGQGNSQPQHF.

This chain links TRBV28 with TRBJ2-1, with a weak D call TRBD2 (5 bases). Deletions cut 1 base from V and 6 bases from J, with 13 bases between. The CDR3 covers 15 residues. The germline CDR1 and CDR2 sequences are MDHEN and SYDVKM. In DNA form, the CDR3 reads TGTGCCAGCAGTTTATTGACACGGGGAAGCAATGAGCAGTTCTTC. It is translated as CASSLLTRGSNEQFF.

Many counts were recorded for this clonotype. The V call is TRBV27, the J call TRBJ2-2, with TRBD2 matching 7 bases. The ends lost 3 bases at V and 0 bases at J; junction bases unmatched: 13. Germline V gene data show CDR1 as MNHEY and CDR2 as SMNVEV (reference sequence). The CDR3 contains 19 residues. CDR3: CASSFRASGQFANTGELFF. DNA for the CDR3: TGTGCCAGCAGTTTTCGGGCTAGCGGTCAGTTCGCGAACACCGGGGAGCTGTTTTTT.

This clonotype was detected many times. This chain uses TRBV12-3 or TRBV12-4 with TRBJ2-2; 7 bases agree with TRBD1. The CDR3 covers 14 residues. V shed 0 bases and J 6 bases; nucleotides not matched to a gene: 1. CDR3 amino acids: CASSLAQGAGELFF. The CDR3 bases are TGTGCCAGCAGTTTAGCTCAGGGGGCCGGGGAGCTGTTTTTT.

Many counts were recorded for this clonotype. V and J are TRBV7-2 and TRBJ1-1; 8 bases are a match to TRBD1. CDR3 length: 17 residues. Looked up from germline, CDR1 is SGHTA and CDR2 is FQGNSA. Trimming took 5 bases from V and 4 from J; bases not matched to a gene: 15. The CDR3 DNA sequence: TGTGCCAGCAGCCCGGACAGGGCTGGGACTAGGTTCACTGAAGCTTTCTTT. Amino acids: CASSPDRAGTRFTEAFF. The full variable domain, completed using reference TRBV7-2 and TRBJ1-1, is GAGVSQSPSNKVTEKGKDVELRCDPISGHTALYWYRQSLGQGLEFLIYFQGNSAPDKSGLPSDRFSAERTGGSVSTLTIQRTQQEDSAVYLCASSPDRAGTRFTEAFFGQGTRLTVV.

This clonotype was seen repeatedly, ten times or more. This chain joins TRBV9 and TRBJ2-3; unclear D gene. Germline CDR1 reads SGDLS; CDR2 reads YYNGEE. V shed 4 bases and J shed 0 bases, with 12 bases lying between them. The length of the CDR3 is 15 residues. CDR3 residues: CASSFDDPSTDTQYF. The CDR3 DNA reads TGTGCCAGCAGCTTTGACGACCCTAGCACAGATACGCAGTATTTT.

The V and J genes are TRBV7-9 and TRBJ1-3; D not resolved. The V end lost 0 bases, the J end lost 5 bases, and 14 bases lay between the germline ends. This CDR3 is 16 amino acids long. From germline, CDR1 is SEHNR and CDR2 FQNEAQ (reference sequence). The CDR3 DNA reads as TGTGCCAGCAGCTTAGCGGACGGTGCGGGAAGAAACACCATATATTTT. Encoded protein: CASSLADGAGRNTIYF.

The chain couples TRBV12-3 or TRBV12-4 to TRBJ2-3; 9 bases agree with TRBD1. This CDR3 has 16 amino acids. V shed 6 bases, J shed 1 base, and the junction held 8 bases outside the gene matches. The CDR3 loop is CASSPQGAVGTDTQYF. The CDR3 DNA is TGTGCCAGCAGCCCACAGGGGGCTGTTGGCACAGATACGCAGTATTTT.